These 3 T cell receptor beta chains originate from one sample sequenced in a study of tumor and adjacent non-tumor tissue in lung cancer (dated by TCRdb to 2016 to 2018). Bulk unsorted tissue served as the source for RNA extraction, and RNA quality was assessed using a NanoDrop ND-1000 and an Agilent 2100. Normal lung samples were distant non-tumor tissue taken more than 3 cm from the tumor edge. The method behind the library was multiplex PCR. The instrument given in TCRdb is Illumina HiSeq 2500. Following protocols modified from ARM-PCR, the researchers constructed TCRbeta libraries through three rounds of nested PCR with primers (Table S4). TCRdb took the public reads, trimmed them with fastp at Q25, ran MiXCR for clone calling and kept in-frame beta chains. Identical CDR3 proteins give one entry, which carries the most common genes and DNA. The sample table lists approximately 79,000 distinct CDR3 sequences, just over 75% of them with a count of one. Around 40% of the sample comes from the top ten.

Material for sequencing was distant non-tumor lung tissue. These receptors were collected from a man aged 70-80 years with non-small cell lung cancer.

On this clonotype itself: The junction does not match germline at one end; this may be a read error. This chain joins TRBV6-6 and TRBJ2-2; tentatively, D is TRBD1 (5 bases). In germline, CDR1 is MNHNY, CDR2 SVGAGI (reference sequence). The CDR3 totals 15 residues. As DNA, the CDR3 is TGTGCCAGCAGTACCCGGACATTGAACACCGGAGAGCTGTTTTTT. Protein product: CASSTRTLNTGELFF.

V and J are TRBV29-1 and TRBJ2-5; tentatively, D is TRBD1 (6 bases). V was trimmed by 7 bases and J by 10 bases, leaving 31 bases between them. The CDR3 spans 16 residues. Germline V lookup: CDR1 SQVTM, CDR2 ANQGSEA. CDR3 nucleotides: TGCAGCGCCAAGCCCTACCTCCAGACAGGTGAAGTGATCCAGTACTTC. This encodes CSAKPYLQTGEVIQYF.

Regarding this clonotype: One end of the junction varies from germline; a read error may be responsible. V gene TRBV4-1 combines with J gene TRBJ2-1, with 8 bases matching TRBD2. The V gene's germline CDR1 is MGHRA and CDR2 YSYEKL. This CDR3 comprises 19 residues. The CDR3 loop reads CASSLKPPSGGPINNDQLF. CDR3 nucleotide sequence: TGCGCCAGCAGCCTGAAACCACCCAGCGGGGGTCCTATTAACAATGATCAGTTATTC.